Listed below are T cell receptor beta chains from one sample, sequenced in a study of blood T cell repertoires in COVID-19. Assay: immunoSEQ multiplex PCR; the TCRdb copy retains only in-frame clones and omits some. The top ten clones hold roughly 5.3% of a sample with 250,000 to 350,000 clones, more than 70% of them seen once. Sequencing was done on a sample of PBMCs or T cells enriched from blood (not recorded which). All receptors derive from a woman in her twenties or thirties who had recovered from COVID-19. The CDR3 runs from the conserved cysteine through the conserved F or W. Fields, in order: clone size, V gene, CDR3 length, D gene, J gene, CDR3 protein, CDR3 DNA. The D gene is left open where the match is weak. Expanded clones are given a class, and other clones once, few, many or no size at all.

size: once; V: TRBV5-1; length: 14; D: NA; J: TRBJ1-2; CDR3: CASSSEGGSYGYTF; DNA: TGCGCCAGCAGCTCCGAAGGCGGTTCCTATGGCTACACCTTC
size: NA; V: TRBV28; length: 17; D: NA; J: TRBJ1-2; CDR3: CASTLRGAQFTNYGYTF; DNA: TGTGCCAGCACCCTTCGGGGTGCACAATTTACTAACTATGGCTACACCTTC
size: few; V: TRBV7-9; length: 16; D: TRBD1; J: TRBJ2-1; CDR3: CASSLGGTGVAHEQFF; DNA: TGTGCCAGCAGCTTAGGAGGGACAGGGGTTGCCCATGAGCAGTTCTTC
size: NA; V: TRBV28; length: 15; D: NA; J: TRBJ1-6; CDR3: CASSLIPGLRSPLHF; DNA: TGTGCCAGCAGCCTAATCCCGGGACTACGCTCACCCCTCCACTTT
size: once; V: TRBV5-4; length: 13; D: NA; J: TRBJ1-2; CDR3: CASSLRGGDGYTF; DNA: TGTGCCAGCAGCCTTAGGGGGGGAGATGGCTACACCTTC
size: NA; V: TRBV5-6; length: 14; D: NA; J: TRBJ1-1; CDR3: CASSRRGVDTEAFF; DNA: TGTGCCAGCAGCCGGAGGGGTGTGGACACTGAAGCTTTCTTT
size: NA; V: TRBV11-2; length: 15; D: TRBD2; J: TRBJ2-3; CDR3: CASSFGTSGRDTQYF; DNA: TGTGCCAGCAGCTTCGGGACTAGCGGCCGGGATACGCAGTATTTT
size: NA; V: TRBV10-3; length: 13; D: NA; J: TRBJ1-2; CDR3: CAIRGGDGYGYTF; DNA: TGTGCCATCAGAGGCGGGGATGGCTATGGCTACACCTTC
size: NA; V: TRBV3-1/TRBV3-2; length: 14; D: NA; J: TRBJ1-2; CDR3: CASSLGRGGVGYTF; DNA: TGTGCCAGCAGCCTAGGGAGGGGAGGGGTAGGCTACACCTTC
size: NA; V: TRBV7-3; length: 13; D: NA; J: TRBJ1-6; CDR3: CASSRGNNSPLHF; DNA: TGTGCCAGCAGCCGAGGGAATAATTCACCCCTCCACTTT